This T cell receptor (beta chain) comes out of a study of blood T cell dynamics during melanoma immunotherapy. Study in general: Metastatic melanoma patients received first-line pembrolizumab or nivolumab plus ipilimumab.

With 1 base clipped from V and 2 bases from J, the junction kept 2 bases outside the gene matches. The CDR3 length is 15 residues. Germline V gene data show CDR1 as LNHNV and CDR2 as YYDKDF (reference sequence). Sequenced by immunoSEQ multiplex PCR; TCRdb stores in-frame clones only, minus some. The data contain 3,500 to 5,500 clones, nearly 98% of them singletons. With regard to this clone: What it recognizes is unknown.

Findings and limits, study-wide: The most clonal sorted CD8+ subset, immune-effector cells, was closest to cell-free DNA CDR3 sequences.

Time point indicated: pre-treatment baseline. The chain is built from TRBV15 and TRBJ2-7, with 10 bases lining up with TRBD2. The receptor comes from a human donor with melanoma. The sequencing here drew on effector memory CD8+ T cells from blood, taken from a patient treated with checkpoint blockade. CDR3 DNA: TGTGCCACCAGCAGAGGGACTAGCGGACCCTACGAGCAGTACTTC. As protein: CATSRGTSGPYEQYF.